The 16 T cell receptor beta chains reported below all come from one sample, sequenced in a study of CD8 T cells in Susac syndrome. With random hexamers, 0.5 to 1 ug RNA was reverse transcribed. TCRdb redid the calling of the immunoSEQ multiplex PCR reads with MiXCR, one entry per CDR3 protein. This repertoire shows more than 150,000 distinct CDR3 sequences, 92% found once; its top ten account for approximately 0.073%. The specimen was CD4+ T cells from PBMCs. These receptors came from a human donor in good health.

DNA for the CDR3: TGCAGTGCTAGAGATCCAGCGGGGGGAGAAGAGACCCAGTACTTC. As protein: CSARDPAGGEETQYF. The chain carries TRBV20-1 and TRBJ2-5, with 9 bases fitting TRBD2. This CDR3 spans 15 amino acids. Trimming took 0 bases from V and 3 from J; bases not matched to a gene: 5. The germline V gene encodes CDR1 DFQATT and CDR2 SNEGSKA (reference sequence).

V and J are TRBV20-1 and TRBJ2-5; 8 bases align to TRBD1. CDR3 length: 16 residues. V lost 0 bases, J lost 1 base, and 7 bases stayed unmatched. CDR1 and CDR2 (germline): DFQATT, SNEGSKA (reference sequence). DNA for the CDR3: TGCAGTGCTAGAGAAACCGGACAGGGATTCCAAGAGACCCAGTACTTC. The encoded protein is CSARETGQGFQETQYF.

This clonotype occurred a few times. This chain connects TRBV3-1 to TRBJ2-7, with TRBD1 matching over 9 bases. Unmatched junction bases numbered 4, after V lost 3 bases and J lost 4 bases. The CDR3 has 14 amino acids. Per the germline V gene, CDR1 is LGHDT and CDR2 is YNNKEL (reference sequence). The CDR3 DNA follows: TGTGCCAGCAGCCAGGCGGGACAGGGATACGAGCAGTACTTC. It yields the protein CASSQAGQGYEQYF.

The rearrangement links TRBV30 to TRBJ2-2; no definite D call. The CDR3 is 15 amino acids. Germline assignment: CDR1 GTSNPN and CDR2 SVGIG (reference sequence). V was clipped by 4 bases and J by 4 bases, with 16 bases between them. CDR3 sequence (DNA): TGTGCCTGGAAAAGGGCGGACCTGAGCACCGGGGAGCTGTTTTTT. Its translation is CAWKRADLSTGELFF.

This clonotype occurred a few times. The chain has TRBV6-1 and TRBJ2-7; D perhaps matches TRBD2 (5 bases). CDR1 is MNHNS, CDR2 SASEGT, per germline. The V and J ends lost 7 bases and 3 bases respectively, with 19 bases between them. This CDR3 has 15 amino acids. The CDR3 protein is CASKSGEQSYYEQYF. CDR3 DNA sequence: TGTGCCAGCAAGTCTGGGGAGCAAAGTTACTACGAGCAGTACTTC.

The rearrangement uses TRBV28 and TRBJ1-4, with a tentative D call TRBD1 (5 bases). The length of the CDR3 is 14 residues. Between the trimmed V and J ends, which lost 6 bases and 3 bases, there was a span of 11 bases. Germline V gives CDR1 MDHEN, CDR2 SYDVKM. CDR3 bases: TGTGCCAGCAGGAGCGGGGCATCTAATGAAAAACTGTTTTTT. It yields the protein CASRSGASNEKLFF. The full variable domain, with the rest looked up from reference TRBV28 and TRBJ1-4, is DVKVTQSSRYLVKRTGEKVFLECVQDMDHENMFWYRQDPGLGLRLIYFSYDVKMKEKGDIPEGYSVSREKKERFSLILESASTNQTSMYLCASRSGASNEKLFFGSGTQLSVL.

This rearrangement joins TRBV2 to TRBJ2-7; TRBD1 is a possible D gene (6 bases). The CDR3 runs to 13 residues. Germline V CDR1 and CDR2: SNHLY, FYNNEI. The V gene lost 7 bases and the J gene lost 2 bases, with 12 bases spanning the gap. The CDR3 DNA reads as TGTGCCAGCATGGGGGCAATTACCTACGAGCAGTACTTC. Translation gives CASMGAITYEQYF.

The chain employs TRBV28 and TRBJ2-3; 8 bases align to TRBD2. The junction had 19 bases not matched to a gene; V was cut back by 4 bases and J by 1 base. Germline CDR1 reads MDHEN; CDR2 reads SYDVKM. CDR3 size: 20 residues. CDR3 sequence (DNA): TGTGCCAGCAGTTCCTCAATGATCGGGAGGGCTCGGGAAGGCACAGATACGCAGTATTTT. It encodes CASSSSMIGRAREGTDTQYF.

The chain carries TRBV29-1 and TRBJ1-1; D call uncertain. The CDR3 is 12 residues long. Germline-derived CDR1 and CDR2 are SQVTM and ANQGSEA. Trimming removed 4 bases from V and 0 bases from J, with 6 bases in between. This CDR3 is CSVGAVNTEAFF. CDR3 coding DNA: TGCAGCGTTGGGGCAGTGAACACTGAAGCTTTCTTT.

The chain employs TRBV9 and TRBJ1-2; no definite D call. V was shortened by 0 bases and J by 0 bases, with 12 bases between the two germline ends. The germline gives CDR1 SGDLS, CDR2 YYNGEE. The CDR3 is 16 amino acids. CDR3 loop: CASSVGVRRANYGYTF. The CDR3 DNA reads TGTGCCAGCAGCGTAGGGGTAAGGCGAGCTAACTATGGCTACACCTTC.

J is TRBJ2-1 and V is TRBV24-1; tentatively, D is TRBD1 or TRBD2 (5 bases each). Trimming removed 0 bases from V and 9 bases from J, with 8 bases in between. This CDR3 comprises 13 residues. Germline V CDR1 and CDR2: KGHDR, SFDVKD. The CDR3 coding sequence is TGTGCCACCAGTGATTTGTGGGGACCTGAGCAGTTCTTC. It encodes CATSDLWGPEQFF.

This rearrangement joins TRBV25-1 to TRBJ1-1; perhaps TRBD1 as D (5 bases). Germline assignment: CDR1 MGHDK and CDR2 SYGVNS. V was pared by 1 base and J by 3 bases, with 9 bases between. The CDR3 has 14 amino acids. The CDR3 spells CASSELGGYTEAFF. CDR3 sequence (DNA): TGTGCCAGCAGTGAATTGGGGGGGTACACTGAAGCTTTCTTT.

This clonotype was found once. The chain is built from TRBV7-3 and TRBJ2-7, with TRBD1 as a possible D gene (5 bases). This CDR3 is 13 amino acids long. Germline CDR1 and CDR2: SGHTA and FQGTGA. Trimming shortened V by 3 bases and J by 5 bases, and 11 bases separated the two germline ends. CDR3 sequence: CASSFGDRNEQYF. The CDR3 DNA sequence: TGTGCCAGCAGCTTCGGCGACAGAAACGAGCAGTACTTC.

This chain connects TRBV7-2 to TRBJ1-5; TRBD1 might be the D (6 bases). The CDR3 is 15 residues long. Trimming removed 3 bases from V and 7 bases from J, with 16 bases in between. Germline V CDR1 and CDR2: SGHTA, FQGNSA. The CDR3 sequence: CASSLGQGFGQPQHF. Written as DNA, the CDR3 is TGTGCCAGCAGCTTGGGCCAGGGGTTTGGCCAGCCCCAGCATTTT.

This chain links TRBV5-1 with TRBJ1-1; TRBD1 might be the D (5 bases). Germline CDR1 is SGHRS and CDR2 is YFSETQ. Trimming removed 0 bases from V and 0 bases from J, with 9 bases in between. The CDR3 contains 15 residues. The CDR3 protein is CASSLDGGLNTEAFF. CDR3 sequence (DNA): TGCGCCAGCAGCTTGGATGGGGGACTGAACACTGAAGCTTTCTTT. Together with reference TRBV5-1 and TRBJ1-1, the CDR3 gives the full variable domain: KAGVTQTPRYLIKTRGQQVTLSCSPISGHRSVSWYQQTPGQGLQFLFEYFSETQRNKGNFPGRFSGRQFSNSRSEMNVSTLELGDSALYLCASSLDGGLNTEAFFGQGTRLTVV.

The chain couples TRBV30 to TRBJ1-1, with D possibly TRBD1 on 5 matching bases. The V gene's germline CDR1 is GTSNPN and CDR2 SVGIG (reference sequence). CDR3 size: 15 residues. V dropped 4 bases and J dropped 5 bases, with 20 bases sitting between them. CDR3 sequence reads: CAWTLGGSGKTEAFF. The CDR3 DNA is TGTGCCTGGACCTTGGGGGGTTCGGGGAAAACTGAAGCTTTCTTT.